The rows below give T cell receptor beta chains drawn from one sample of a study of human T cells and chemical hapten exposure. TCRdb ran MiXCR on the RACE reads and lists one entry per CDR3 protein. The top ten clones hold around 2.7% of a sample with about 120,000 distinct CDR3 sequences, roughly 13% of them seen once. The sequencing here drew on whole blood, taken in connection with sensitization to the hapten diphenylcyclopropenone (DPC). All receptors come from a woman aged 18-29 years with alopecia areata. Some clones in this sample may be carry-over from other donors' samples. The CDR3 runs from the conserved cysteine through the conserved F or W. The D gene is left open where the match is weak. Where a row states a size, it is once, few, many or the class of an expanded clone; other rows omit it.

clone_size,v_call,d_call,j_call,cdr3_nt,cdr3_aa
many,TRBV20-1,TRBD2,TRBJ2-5,TGCAGTGCTAGAGTCGCGGGGGGGCCCCGGGAGACCCAGTACTTC,CSARVAGGPRETQYF
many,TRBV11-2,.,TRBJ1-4,TGTGCCAGCAGCTTCCTGGCAACTAATGAAAAACTGTTTTTT,CASSFLATNEKLFF
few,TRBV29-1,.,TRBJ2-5,TGCAGCGTTGAACAATCTAGCTCGGAGACCCAGTACTTC,CSVEQSSSETQYF
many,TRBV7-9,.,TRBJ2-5,TGTGCCAGCAGCTTAGGGGGTTACCAAGAGACCCAGTACTTC,CASSLGGYQETQYF
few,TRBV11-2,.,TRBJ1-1,TGTGCCAGCAGCGATACCGACGCCTTGCGTACTGAAGCTTTCTTT,CASSDTDALRTEAFF
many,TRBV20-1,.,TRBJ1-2,TGCAGTGCTAGTCTAACTAACTATGGCTACACCTTC,CSASLTNYGYTF
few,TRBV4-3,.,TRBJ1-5,TGCGCCAGCAGCCAAGAGAGGTTTCAGCCCCAGCATTTT,CASSQERFQPQHF
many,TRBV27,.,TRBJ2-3,TGTGCCAGCAGTTTACGCAGGGCTTCGACAGATACGCAGTATTTT,CASSLRRASTDTQYF
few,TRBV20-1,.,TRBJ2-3,TGCAGTGCCCCTGACAGGTCTCAGGGTTATACGCAGTATTTT,CSAPDRSQGYTQYF
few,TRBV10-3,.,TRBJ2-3,TGTGCCATCCAAGAAGGACAAGGGATCGCAGATACGCAGTATTTT,CAIQEGQGIADTQYF
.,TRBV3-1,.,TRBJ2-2,TGTGCCAGCAGCCATGGCCCCATAGCCGGGACGTCAGGGGAGCTGTTTTTT,CASSHGPIAGTSGELFF
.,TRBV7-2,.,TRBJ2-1,TGTGCCAGCAGCTTAGCCTCTTTTAGACATCCCAGCTCCTACAATGAGCAGTTCTTC,CASSLASFRHPSSYNEQFF
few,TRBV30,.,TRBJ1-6,TGTGCCTGGAGTGTACTCGATTGGGAGAGCTCCTATAATTCACCCCTCCACTTT,CAWSVLDWESSYNSPLHF
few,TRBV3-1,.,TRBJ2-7,TGTGCCAGCAGCCAAGAACGACTAAAATCCTACGAGCAGTACTTC,CASSQERLKSYEQYF
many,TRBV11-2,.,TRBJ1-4,TGTGCCAGCAGCTTAGGGGCGGGAGCAACTAATGAAAAACTGTTTTTT,CASSLGAGATNEKLFF
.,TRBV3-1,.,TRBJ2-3,TGTGCCAGCAGCCGCGGGGCGCCAGCAGATACGCAGTATTTT,CASSRGAPADTQYF
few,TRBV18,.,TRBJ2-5,TGTGCCAGCTCACCGGGGGGACATTGGGCGCCCGTAGAGACCCAGTACTTC,CASSPGGHWAPVETQYF
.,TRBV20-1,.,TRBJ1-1,TGCAGTGCTAGAGTCACAGGGACTGAAGCTTTCTTT,CSARVTGTEAFF
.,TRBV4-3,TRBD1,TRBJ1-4,TGCGCCAGCAGCCAAGACCGGGACAGCCGTAATGAAAAACTGTTTTTT,CASSQDRDSRNEKLFF
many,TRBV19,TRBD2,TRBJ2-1,TGTGCCAGTAGTCCAAATAGCGGGGTCCTATCCTACAATGAGCAGTTCTTC,CASSPNSGVLSYNEQFF
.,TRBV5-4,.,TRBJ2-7,TGTGCCAGCAGCTTGAACCGGGGAGAGTTCTACGAGCAGTACTTC,CASSLNRGEFYEQYF
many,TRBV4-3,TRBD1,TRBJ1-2,TGCGCCAGCAGCCAATGGACAGGGGATGGCTACACCTTC,CASSQWTGDGYTF
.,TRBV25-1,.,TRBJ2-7,TGTGCCAGCAGTTCACAGGGAGGGGAGCAGTACTTC,CASSSQGGEQYF
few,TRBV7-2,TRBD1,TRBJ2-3,TGTGCCAGCAGCTTAGGCTCAGGGGGCAAAGATACGCAGTATTTT,CASSLGSGGKDTQYF
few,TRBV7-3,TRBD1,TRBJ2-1,TGTGCCAGCAGCGTAAGCGACAGGGGAAAGAATGAGCAGTTCTTC,CASSVSDRGKNEQFF
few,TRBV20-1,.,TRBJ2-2,TGCAGTGCTAGAGATATAGCGAACACCGGGGAGCTGTTTTTT,CSARDIANTGELFF
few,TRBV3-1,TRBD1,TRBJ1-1,TGTGCCAGCAGCCGTACAGGGGGAGTGAACACTGAAGCTTTCTTT,CASSRTGGVNTEAFF
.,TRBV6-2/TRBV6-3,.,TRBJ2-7,TGTGCCAGCAGCCAAACCGGAAAGCAGTACTTC,CASSQTGKQYF
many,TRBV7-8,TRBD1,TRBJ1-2,TGTGCCAGCAGCCCCCGGACAGGGGTCCGTGGCTACACCTTC,CASSPRTGVRGYTF
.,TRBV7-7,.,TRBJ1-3,TGTGCCAGCAGCTTAGAGAGGGCTCGGGCTGGAAACACCATATATTTT,CASSLERARAGNTIYF
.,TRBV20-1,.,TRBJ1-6,TGCAGTGCCTTAGAGGCCACGAGCTCCTATAATTCACCCCTCCACTTT,CSALEATSSYNSPLHF
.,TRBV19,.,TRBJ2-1,TGTGCCAGTAGGAGGGCCACGCGGGCCTCCTACAATGAGCAGTTCTTC,CASRRATRASYNEQFF
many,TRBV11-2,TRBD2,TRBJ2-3,TGTGCCAGCAGCTCCCGTCCGGGACTAGCGACCGCTACAGATACGCAGTATTTT,CASSSRPGLATATDTQYF
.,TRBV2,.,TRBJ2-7,TGTGCCAGCAGTGACACGGGGAACTACGAGCAGTACTTC,CASSDTGNYEQYF
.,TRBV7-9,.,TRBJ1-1,TGTGCCAGCAGCTTCGGTCCGCGACAGACTGAAGCTTTCTTT,CASSFGPRQTEAFF
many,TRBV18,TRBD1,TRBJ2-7,TGTGCCAGCTCGCCCGGGACAGCTTCCTACGAGCAGTACTTC,CASSPGTASYEQYF
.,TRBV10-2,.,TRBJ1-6,TGCGCCAGCAGTGAGTCGGCAGGCAATTCACCCCTCCACTTT,CASSESAGNSPLHF
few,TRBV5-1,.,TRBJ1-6,TGCGCCAGCAGCTTCTCCTCCTATAATTCACCCCTCCACTTT,CASSFSSYNSPLHF
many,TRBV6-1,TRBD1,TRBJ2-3,TGTGCCAGCAGTGAACAGGGGGCCGCAGATACGCAGTATTTT,CASSEQGAADTQYF
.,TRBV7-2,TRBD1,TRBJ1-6,TGTGCCAGCAGCTCTCGGACAGGGGAAGGTTCACCCCTCCACTTT,CASSSRTGEGSPLHF
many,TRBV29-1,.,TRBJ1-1,TGCAGCGTTGAGCGGGGGAACACTGAAGCTTTCTTT,CSVERGNTEAFF
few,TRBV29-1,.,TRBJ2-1,TGCAGCGGCATACTGGGGACTTTTGAGCAGTTCTTC,CSGILGTFEQFF
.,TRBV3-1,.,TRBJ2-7,TGTGCCAGCAGCCAAGATTTTGGGCAAATTTACGAGCAGTACTTC,CASSQDFGQIYEQYF
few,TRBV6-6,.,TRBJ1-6,TGTGCCAGCAGTCCTGTAGTGAATTCACCCCTCCACTTT,CASSPVVNSPLHF
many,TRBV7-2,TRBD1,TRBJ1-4,TGTGCCAGCAGCGATGGACAGGGGGCGGGTGTACGGGAAAAACTGTTTTTT,CASSDGQGAGVREKLFF
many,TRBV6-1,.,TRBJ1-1,TGTGCCAGCAGTGAAAATTGGATGCCTGAGAGCACTGAAGCTTTCTTT,CASSENWMPESTEAFF
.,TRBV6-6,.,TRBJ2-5,TGTGCCAGCAGTTACATGGGGACAGAGACCCAGTACTTC,CASSYMGTETQYF
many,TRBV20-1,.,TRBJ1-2,TGCACAGGGGTACACCCAACAGGCTATGGCTACACCTTC,CTGVHPTGYGYTF
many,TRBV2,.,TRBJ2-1,TGTGCCAGCAGTGAAGCCGGGACACCGAACAATGAGCAGTTCTTC,CASSEAGTPNNEQFF
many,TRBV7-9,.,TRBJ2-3,TGTGCCAGCAGCCGTACAGATACGCAGTATTTT,CASSRTDTQYF
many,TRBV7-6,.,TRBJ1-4,TGTGCCAAATCGTTGGACCGTGAAAAACTGTTTTTT,CAKSLDREKLFF
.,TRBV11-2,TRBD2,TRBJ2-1,TGTGCCAGCAGGTGGGGGGGAAATGAGCAGTTCTTC,CASRWGGNEQFF
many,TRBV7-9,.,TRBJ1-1,TGTGCCAGCAGCCTACAGGGTCTTAACACTGAAGCTTTCTTT,CASSLQGLNTEAFF